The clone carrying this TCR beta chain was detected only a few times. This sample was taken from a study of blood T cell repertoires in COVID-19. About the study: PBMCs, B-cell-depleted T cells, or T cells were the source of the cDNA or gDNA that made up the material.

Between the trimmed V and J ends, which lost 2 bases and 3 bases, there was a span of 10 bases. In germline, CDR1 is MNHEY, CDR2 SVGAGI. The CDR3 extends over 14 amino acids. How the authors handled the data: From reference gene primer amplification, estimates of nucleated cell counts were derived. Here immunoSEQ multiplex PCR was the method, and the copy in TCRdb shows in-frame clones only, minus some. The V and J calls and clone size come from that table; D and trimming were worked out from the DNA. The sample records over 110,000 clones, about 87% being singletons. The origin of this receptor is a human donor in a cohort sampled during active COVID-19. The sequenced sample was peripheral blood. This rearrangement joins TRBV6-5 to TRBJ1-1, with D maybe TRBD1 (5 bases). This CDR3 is CASSYPGGYTEAFF. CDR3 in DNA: TGTGCCAGCAGTTACCCCGGGGGTTACACTGAAGCTTTCTTT.